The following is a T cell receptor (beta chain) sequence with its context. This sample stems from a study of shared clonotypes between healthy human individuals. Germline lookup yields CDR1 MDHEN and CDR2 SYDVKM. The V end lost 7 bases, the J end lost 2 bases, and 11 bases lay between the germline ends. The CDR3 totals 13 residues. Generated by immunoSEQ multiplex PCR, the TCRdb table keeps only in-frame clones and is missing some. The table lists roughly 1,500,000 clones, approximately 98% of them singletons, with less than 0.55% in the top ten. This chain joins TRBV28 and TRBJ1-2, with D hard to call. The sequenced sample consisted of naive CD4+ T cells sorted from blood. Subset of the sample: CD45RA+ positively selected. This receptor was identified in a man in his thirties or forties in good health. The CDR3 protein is CASKRTSNYGYTF. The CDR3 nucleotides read TGTGCCAGCAAAAGGACCTCCAACTATGGCTACACCTTC.